Presented here are 2 T cell receptor beta chains from one specimen sequenced in a study of vaccination and CD4 T cells after COVID-19. Researchers used the Oncomine TCR Beta short-read assay to sequence DNA from cultured CD4+ T cells. TCRdb analysed the PCR reads with MiXCR anew, one entry per CDR3 protein. The sample has under 20,000 distinct CDR3 sequences; about 50% are singletons. Treatment reported: approximately nine-day PBMC culture with coronavirus spike peptide pools or control peptides (ViraFEST assay). For these TCRs, the target antigens are not known. The sequencing here drew on CD4+ T cells from blood, cultured in vitro, taken before SARS-CoV-2 vaccination. The source of these receptors is a human donor who had recovered from COVID-19.

The CDR3 is CASSPGLVGTDTQYF. CDR3 DNA: TGTGCCAGCAGCCCCGGACTAGTTGGCACAGATACGCAGTATTTT. V gene TRBV7-2 combines with J gene TRBJ2-3; 7 bases match TRBD2. After removal of 5 bases from V and 1 base from J, the junction contained 6 bases not matched to a gene. Germline V gene sequence: CDR1 SGHTA, CDR2 FQGNSA. The CDR3 length is 15 residues.

The chain is built from TRBV19 and TRBJ2-3; D is unclear. V was pared by 3 bases and J by 5 bases, with 15 bases between. The germline V gene has CDR1 LNHDA and CDR2 SQIVND (reference sequence). There are 15 residues in the CDR3. This chain's CDR3 is CASSMVAERRDTQYF. The CDR3 coding sequence is TGTGCCAGTAGTATGGTGGCGGAGAGAAGAGATACGCAGTATTTT.